This entry is about one TCR beta chain. This sample is part of a study of cytomegalovirus exposure and HLA in healthy donors. 60 Vbeta and 13 Jbeta primers were used in PCR. The data were produced by immunoSEQ multiplex PCR, yet TCRdb's version contains in-frame clones alone and is incomplete. This repertoire shows approximately 130,000 clones, 81% found once; its top ten account for 2% to 2.5%. Germline CDR1 is GTSNPN and CDR2 is SVGIG (reference sequence). The CDR3 length is 12 residues. The V gene lost 0 bases and the J gene lost 4 bases, with 6 bases spanning the gap. V is TRBV30 and J is TRBJ1-2; D remains unclear. Sequenced material: PBMCs. This sequence originates from a woman aged 40-49 years in good health and CMV-seronegative. CDR3 amino acids: CAWSVISYGYTF. DNA of the CDR3: TGTGCCTGGAGTGTAATTAGCTATGGCTACACCTTC.